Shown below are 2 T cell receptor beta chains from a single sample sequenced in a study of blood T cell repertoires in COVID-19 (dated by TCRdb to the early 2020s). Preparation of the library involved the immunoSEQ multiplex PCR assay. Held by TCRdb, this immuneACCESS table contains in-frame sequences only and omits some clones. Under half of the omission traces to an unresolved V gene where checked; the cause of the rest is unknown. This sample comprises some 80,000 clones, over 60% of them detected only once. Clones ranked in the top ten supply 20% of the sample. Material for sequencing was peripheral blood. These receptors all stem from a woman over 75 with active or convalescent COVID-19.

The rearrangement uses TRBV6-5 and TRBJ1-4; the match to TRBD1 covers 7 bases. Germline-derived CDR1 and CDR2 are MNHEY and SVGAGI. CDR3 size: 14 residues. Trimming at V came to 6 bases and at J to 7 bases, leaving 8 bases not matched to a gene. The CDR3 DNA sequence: TGTGCCAGCAGACTACAGGGGAAGGGTGAAAAACTGTTTTTT. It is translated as CASRLQGKGEKLFF.

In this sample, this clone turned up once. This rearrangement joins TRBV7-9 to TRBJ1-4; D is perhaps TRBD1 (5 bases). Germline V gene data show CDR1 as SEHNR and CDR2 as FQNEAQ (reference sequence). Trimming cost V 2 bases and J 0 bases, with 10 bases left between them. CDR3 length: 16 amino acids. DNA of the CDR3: TGTGCCAGCAGCTTAAGGTCGACAGCAACTAATGAAAAACTGTTTTTT. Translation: CASSLRSTATNEKLFF.